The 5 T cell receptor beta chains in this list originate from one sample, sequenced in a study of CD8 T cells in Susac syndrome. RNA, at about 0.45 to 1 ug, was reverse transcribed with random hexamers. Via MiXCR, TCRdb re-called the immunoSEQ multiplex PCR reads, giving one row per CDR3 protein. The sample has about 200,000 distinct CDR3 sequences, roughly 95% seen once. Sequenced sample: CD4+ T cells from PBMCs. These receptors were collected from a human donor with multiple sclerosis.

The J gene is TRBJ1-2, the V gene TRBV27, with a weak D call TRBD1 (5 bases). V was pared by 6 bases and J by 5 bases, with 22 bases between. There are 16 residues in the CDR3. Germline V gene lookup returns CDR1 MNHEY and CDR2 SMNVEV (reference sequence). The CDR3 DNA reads TGTGCCAGCAGAACTACCGCTTCAGGGAAACTATATGGCTACACCTTC. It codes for CASRTTASGKLYGYTF.

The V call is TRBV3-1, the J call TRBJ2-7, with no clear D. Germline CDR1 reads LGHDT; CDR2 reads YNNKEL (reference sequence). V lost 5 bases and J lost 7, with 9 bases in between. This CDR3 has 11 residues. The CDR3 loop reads CASSSTKEQYF. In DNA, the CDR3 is TGTGCCAGCAGCTCTACCAAGGAGCAGTACTTC.

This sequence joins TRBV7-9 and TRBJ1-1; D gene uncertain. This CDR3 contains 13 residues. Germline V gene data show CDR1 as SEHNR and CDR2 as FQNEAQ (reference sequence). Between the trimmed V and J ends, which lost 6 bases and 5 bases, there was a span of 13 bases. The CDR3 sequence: CASRRSGLTEAFF. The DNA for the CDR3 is TGTGCCAGCAGACGCTCGGGCTTAACTGAAGCTTTCTTT.

The CDR3 is CASSPDENYGYTF. CDR3 bases: TGTGCCAGCTCACCCGACGAAAACTATGGCTACACCTTC. V gene TRBV18 combines with J gene TRBJ1-2; D is unclear. Germline V gene data show CDR1 as KGHSH and CDR2 as LQKENI. The CDR3 runs 13 residues. V lost 3 bases and J lost 2, with 7 bases in between.

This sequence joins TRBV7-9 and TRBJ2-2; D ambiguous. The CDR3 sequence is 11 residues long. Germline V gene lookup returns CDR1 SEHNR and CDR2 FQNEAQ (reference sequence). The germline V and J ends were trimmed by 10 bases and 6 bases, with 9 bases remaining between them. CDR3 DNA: TGTGCCACCGGGCGGTCCGGGGAGCTGTTTTTT. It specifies CATGRSGELFF.